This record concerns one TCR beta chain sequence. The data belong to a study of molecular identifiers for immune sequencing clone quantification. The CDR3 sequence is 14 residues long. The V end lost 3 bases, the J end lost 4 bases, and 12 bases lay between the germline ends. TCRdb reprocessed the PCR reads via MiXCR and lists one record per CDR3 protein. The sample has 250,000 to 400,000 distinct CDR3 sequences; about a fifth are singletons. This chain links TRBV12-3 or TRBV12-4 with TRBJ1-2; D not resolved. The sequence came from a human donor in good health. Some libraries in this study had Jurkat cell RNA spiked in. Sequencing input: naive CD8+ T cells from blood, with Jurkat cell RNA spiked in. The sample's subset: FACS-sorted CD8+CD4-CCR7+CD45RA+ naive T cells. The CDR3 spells CASSFDSGAYGYTF. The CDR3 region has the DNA TGTGCCAGCAGTTTTGATTCAGGCGCCTATGGCTACACCTTC.